This T cell receptor beta chain originates from a study of post-analysis software for immune sequencing data. Study background: Included courses were relapsing-remitting and secondary progressive multiple sclerosis; progressive-relapsing multiple sclerosis was also included. Study results and limitations: Significantly decreased normalized Chao1 diversity was recorded for multiple sclerosis patients relative to controls. Higher frequency in patients than in controls was seen for about five TRBV segments, with TRBV5-6, TRBV5-1 and TRBV20-1 among them.

This clonotype was observed a handful of times. The target antigen is unknown. The TCR beta cDNA libraries carried unique molecular identifiers. The source material, roughly 0.85 to 10 million T cells, gave rise to about 500,000 cDNA molecules. TCRdb re-derived calls from the PCR reads in MiXCR, one entry per CDR3 protein. The repertoire holds approximately 770,000 distinct CDR3 sequences, with 46% as singletons. The CDR3 loop spans 15 amino acids. Germline V gene lookup returns CDR1 MNHEY and CDR2 SVGEGT. The rearrangement uses TRBV6-2 or TRBV6-3 and TRBJ2-5, with 13 bases lining up with TRBD2. The J call may be in error: the DNA end matches TRBJ2-7 better. Sequencing input: blood. This clonotype was sampled from a girl aged 10-17 years with multiple sclerosis. CDR3 nucleotides: TGTGCCAGCAATTCCGGACTAGCGGGAGTTGGCGAGCAGTACTTC. Amino acid sequence: CASNSGLAGVGEQYF.